These 9 T cell receptor beta chains share one sample of origin, sequenced in a study of radiotherapy plus CTLA-4 blockade in lung cancer. The method was immunoSEQ multiplex PCR; TCRdb's version includes in-frame clones alone and lacks a portion of them. The sample shows 50,000 to 65,000 clones, around 79% of them seen only once. Sample: peripheral blood, taken from a patient treated with radiotherapy plus ipilimumab. The receptors shown here come from a human donor with non-small cell lung cancer who had a complete response to radiotherapy plus ipilimumab.

V gene TRBV7-2 combines with J gene TRBJ1-2, with 7 nucleotides matching TRBD1. This CDR3 has 14 amino acids. CDR1 SGHTA and CDR2 FQGNSA come from the germline V gene. V was pared by 2 bases and J by 3 bases, with 3 bases of the junction left unmatched. CDR3 in amino acids: CASSLPGTDYGYTF. CDR3 sequence (DNA): TGTGCCAGCAGCTTACCCGGGACAGACTATGGCTACACCTTC.

The chain combines TRBV5-4 with TRBJ2-1, with D tentatively TRBD1 (5 bases). This CDR3 is built from 15 residues. V was shortened by 2 bases and J by 5 bases, with 14 bases between the two germline ends. Germline V gene data show CDR1 as SGHNT and CDR2 as YYREEE (reference sequence). CDR3 protein: CASSFHRTLNNEQFF. Written as DNA, the CDR3 is TGTGCCAGCAGCTTCCACCGGACATTGAACAATGAGCAGTTCTTC.

This clone showed up just a few times. This chain joins TRBV12-5 and TRBJ1-6, with a tentative D call TRBD1 (6 bases). The germline CDR1 and CDR2 sequences are LGHNT and FRNRAP. The V end lost 2 bases, the J end lost 5 bases, and 10 bases lay between the germline ends. CDR3 length: 15 residues. The DNA for the CDR3 is TGTGCTAGTGGTTTGAGAGGGGGTGATAATTCACCCCTCCACTTT. It yields the protein CASGLRGGDNSPLHF.

This chain joins TRBV7-9 and TRBJ1-2; 7 nucleotides agree with TRBD1. The V gene end was trimmed by 8 bases and the J gene end by 4 bases; junction bases not matched to a gene: 13. The CDR3 loop spans 15 amino acids. Germline lookup yields CDR1 SEHNR and CDR2 FQNEAQ (reference sequence). The CDR3 coding sequence is TGTGCCAGCCTCCCCGTCAGGGGGTCCATCTATGGCTACACCTTC. Translated: CASLPVRGSIYGYTF.

This clone has a handful of counts. CDR3 bases: TGTGCCAGTATCTCTGGCGGTTCGAACACTGAAGCTTTCTTT. Translation gives CASISGGSNTEAFF. This chain links TRBV19 with TRBJ1-1; D gene ambiguous. The germline V gene encodes CDR1 LNHDA and CDR2 SQIVND (reference sequence). The CDR3 has 14 residues. Trimming removed 7 bases at V and 1 base at J, with 13 bases between.

The chain couples TRBV7-9 to TRBJ1-2, with 7 bases matching TRBD1. CDR3 length: 19 residues. V lost 0 bases and J lost 6; bases outside the gene matches: 19. Germline CDR1 reads SEHNR; CDR2 reads FQNEAQ (reference sequence). CDR3 coding DNA: TGTGCCAGCAGCTTAGCTGGAGTTGACAGGGCCGGGCCCGGGCATGGCTACACCTTC. This sequence encodes CASSLAGVDRAGPGHGYTF.

The chain carries TRBV27 and TRBJ1-5; D is possibly TRBD1 (5 bases). The CDR3 has 14 residues. With 3 bases removed from V and 7 bases from J, the gap between germline ends came to 13 bases. The germline CDR1 and CDR2 sequences are MNHEY and SMNVEV (reference sequence). The CDR3: CASSFQGPRQPQHF. In DNA form, the CDR3 reads TGTGCCAGCAGTTTCCAGGGTCCGAGGCAGCCCCAGCATTTT.

The chain combines TRBV2 with TRBJ1-5, with D possibly matching TRBD1 (6 bases). With 5 bases removed from V and 6 bases from J, the gap between germline ends came to 17 bases. Germline V lookup: CDR1 SNHLY, CDR2 FYNNEI. The CDR3 sequence is 15 residues long. This CDR3 is CASSPKAGDSQPQHF. The CDR3 bases are TGTGCCAGCAGTCCAAAGGCAGGGGATAGTCAGCCCCAGCATTTT. Filled out from reference TRBV2 and TRBJ1-5, the complete variable domain reads EPEVTQTPSHQVTQMGQEVILRCVPISNHLYFYWYRQILGQKVEFLVSFYNNEISEKSEIFDDQFSVERPDGSNFTLKIRSTKLEDSAMYFCASSPKAGDSQPQHFGDGTRLSIL.

The chain links TRBV9 to TRBJ1-3; D not resolved. The germline V gene encodes CDR1 SGDLS and CDR2 YYNGEE. This CDR3 comprises 16 residues. Trimming shortened V by 0 bases and J by 1 base, and 11 bases separated the two germline ends. CDR3 sequence (DNA): TGTGCCAGCAGCGTAGAGGTCGGGGAATCTGGAAACACCATATATTTT. Protein product: CASSVEVGESGNTIYF.